Listed here are 25 T cell receptor beta chains from one sample, sequenced in a study of T cells after posttransplantation cyclophosphamide. Cyclophosphamide on days +3 and +4 followed busulfan-fludarabine conditioning and a marrow graft. The repertoire was sequenced with immunoSEQ multiplex PCR; TCRdb's copy has only in-frame clones and lacks some. Observed in the sample are 6,000 to 9,500 clones, none of them singletons. This sample comprised PBMCs, obtained after allogeneic stem cell transplant with posttransplant cyclophosphamide. These TCRs come from a young adult male patient who received an allogeneic stem cell transplant from an unrelated donor, was CMV-positive, and had acute and chronic GVHD. Some T cells may be graft donor cells.

This clone appeared many times. The chain has TRBV27 and TRBJ2-7; 7 bases map to TRBD1. There are 15 residues in the CDR3. Germline CDR1 is MNHEY and CDR2 is SMNVEV (reference sequence). After removal of 6 bases from V and 0 bases from J, the junction contained 8 bases not matched to a gene. DNA of the CDR3: TGTGCCAGCAGATCAGGACAGGCGAGCTCCTACGAGCAGTACGTC. This sequence encodes CASRSGQASSYEQYV.

This clone is labeled as medium-sized. V is TRBV19 and J is TRBJ2-2, with D possibly being TRBD1 (5 bases). The V end was cut by 3 bases, the J end by 6 bases, with 14 bases between. Germline V CDR1 and CDR2: LNHDA, SQIVND (reference sequence). The CDR3 has 15 residues. The CDR3 nucleotides read TGTGCCAGTAGTATCGGTGGCAGGGTGGCCGGGGAGCTGTTTTTT. Amino acids: CASSIGGRVAGELFF.

This clone was recorded at least ten times. The rearrangement links TRBV18 to TRBJ1-6; D might be TRBD1 (6 bases). The CDR3 runs 13 residues. From germline, CDR1 is KGHSH and CDR2 LQKENI. Trimming stripped 4 bases from V and 5 bases from J, with 6 bases between. CDR3 protein: CASSQGDNSPLHF. The CDR3 DNA reads TGTGCCAGCTCACAGGGGGATAATTCACCCCTCCACTTT.

Relative to its sample, this clone is medium-sized. V usage is TRBV10-1 and J usage is TRBJ1-1; a possible D gene is TRBD1 (5 bases). Trimming left V 3 bases short and J 7 bases short, with 12 bases between. Germline CDR1 is WNHNN and CDR2 is SYGVQD (reference sequence). The CDR3 consists of 13 residues. The CDR3 here is CASSEQVNGEAFF. In DNA, the CDR3 is TGCGCCAGCAGTGAACAGGTTAACGGTGAAGCTTTCTTT.

This clone appeared many times. This rearrangement joins TRBV13 to TRBJ2-3; D is uncertain. CDR3 size: 12 residues. Germline-derived CDR1 and CDR2 are PRHDT and FYEKMQ (reference sequence). Deletions cut 4 bases from V and 0 bases from J, with 2 bases between. CDR3 DNA sequence: TGTGCCAGCAGCTCAAGCACAGATACGCAGTATTTT. Translated: CASSSSTDTQYF.

This clone occurred many times. The chain has TRBV4-2 and TRBJ2-1; possible D gene TRBD1, 5 bases. Germline CDR1 reads LGHNA; CDR2 reads YNFKEQ. Trimming shortened V by 0 bases and J by 3 bases, and 12 bases separated the two germline ends. This CDR3 is built from 16 residues. DNA for the CDR3: TGTGCCAGCAGCCAAGATCGGCAGGGAATCTACAATGAGCAGTTCTTC. Encoded protein: CASSQDRQGIYNEQFF.

This clone was found many times. The CDR3 nucleotides are TGTGCCTGGAGCGGGACTCAGAACACTGAAGCTTTCTTT. Translated: CAWSGTQNTEAFF. The chain is built from TRBV30 and TRBJ1-1, with D maybe TRBD1 (5 bases). Germline loops: CDR1 GTSNPN, CDR2 SVGIG (reference sequence). Deletions cut 3 bases from V and 1 base from J, with 9 bases between. The length of the CDR3 is 13 residues.

This clone was seen at least ten times. The rearrangement uses TRBV6-1 and TRBJ2-6; 7 bases agree with TRBD1. J lost 1 base, V lost 3 bases, and 12 bases had no gene match. The CDR3 runs 19 residues. Germline V gene sequence: CDR1 MNHNS, CDR2 SASEGT. The CDR3 sequence: CASSDSDRELISGANVLTF. The CDR3, as DNA: TGTGCCAGCAGTGATAGCGACAGGGAATTAATTTCTGGGGCCAACGTCCTGACTTTC.

This clone was seen many times. V and J are TRBV4-2 and TRBJ1-6, with 8 bases identical to TRBD1. CDR1 is LGHNA, CDR2 YNFKEQ, per germline. V shed 5 bases and J 6 bases; nucleotides not matched to a gene: 6. This CDR3 has 15 residues. CDR3 sequence: CASSDGQGRNSPLHF. DNA for the CDR3: TGTGCCAGCAGCGACGGACAGGGACGTAATTCACCCCTCCACTTT.

By share of the sample, this clone is medium-sized (0.01 to 0.1%). V usage is TRBV5-1 and J usage is TRBJ2-1, with 11 bases matching TRBD2. The CDR3 loop spans 15 amino acids. Germline V CDR1 and CDR2: SGHRS, YFSETQ. V gave up 4 bases and J gave up 7 bases; unmatched junction bases: 7. The CDR3 bases are TGCGCCAGCAGCCAAGGGACTAGCGGTGGGAATGAGCAGTTCTTC. Translating it yields CASSQGTSGGNEQFF. The full variable domain, its missing parts supplied by reference TRBV5-1 and TRBJ2-1, is KAGVTQTPRYLIKTRGQQVTLSCSPISGHRSVSWYQQTPGQGLQFLFEYFSETQRNKGNFPGRFSGRQFSNSRSEMNVSTLELGDSALYLCASSQGTSGGNEQFFGPGTRLTVL.

At least ten counts were recorded for this clone. The CDR3 DNA reads TGTGCCAGCAGCCCATCCGGGACAGAAAACACCGGGGAGCTGTTTTTT. Its protein product is CASSPSGTENTGELFF. The chain recombines TRBV7-9 with TRBJ2-2; TRBD1 matches at 7 bases. This CDR3 contains 16 residues. The V and J ends lost 5 bases and 2 bases, in that order; junction bases with no gene match: 8. Germline lookup yields CDR1 SEHNR and CDR2 FQNEAQ (reference sequence).

This clone came up many times. This chain joins TRBV2 and TRBJ1-2; 10 bases align to TRBD1. Germline-derived CDR1 and CDR2 are SNHLY and FYNNEI. With 2 bases clipped from V and 5 bases from J, the junction kept 5 bases outside the gene matches. The CDR3 runs 15 residues. CDR3 sequence: CASSERDRGHYGYTF. CDR3 nucleotide sequence: TGTGCCAGCAGTGAAAGGGACAGGGGCCATTATGGCTACACCTTC.

By share of the sample, this clone is medium-sized. The chain employs TRBV4-2 and TRBJ1-2, with D maybe TRBD1 (5 bases). Germline lookup yields CDR1 LGHNA and CDR2 YNFKEQ. V was cut by 3 bases and J by 6 bases, with 20 bases left in between. The length of the CDR3 is 16 residues. The CDR3 spells CASSQGVGRGRDGYTF. The CDR3 nucleotides read TGTGCCAGCAGCCAGGGGGTTGGACGTGGGAGGGATGGCTACACCTTC.

This clone has a count of ten or more. The chain employs TRBV14 and TRBJ1-2; perhaps TRBD1 as D (5 bases). Looked up from germline, CDR1 is SGHDN and CDR2 is FVKESK. Trimming pared 0 bases from V and 6 bases from J, leaving 14 bases between. This CDR3 is built from 15 residues. CDR3 loop: CASSQDYRLTDGYTF. The CDR3 nucleotides are TGTGCCAGCAGCCAAGATTACAGGCTAACGGATGGCTACACCTTC.

This clone was counted many times. V gene TRBV6-6 combines with J gene TRBJ2-7; 10 nucleotides agree with TRBD1. CDR3 length equals 13 residues. Germline V gene sequence: CDR1 MNHNY, CDR2 SVGAGI (reference sequence). V lost 5 bases, J lost 5 bases, and 3 bases stayed unmatched. CDR3 in amino acids: CASSQTGGNEQYV. In DNA form, the CDR3 reads TGTGCCAGCAGTCAGACAGGGGGCAACGAGCAGTACGTC.

Sample share makes this clone medium-sized. The chain links TRBV5-1 to TRBJ1-4, with D perhaps TRBD1 (6 bases). V gave up 4 bases and J gave up 3 bases, with 13 bases separating them. The CDR3 is made up of 15 amino acids. Germline CDR1 SGHRS, CDR2 YFSETQ. CDR3 sequence reads: CASSLRQVPNEKLFF. As DNA, the CDR3 is TGCGCCAGCAGCCTTCGACAGGTGCCTAATGAAAAACTGTTTTTT.

This clone was seen repeatedly, ten times or more. V is TRBV27 and J is TRBJ1-6, with 8 bases that match TRBD1. The CDR3 has 12 amino acids. Germline V gives CDR1 MNHEY, CDR2 SMNVEV (reference sequence). V lost 6 bases, J lost 16 bases, and 8 bases stayed unmatched. The CDR3 nucleotides read TGTGCCAGCAGGGCTAAGACAGGGGCACTCCACTTT. Translated, it gives CASRAKTGALHF.

This clone was observed at least ten times. This chain connects TRBV7-2 to TRBJ2-5; TRBD1 aligns across 10 bases. Germline V gene data show CDR1 as SGHTA and CDR2 as FQGNSA. The CDR3 is made up of 19 amino acids. V shed 5 bases, J shed 2 bases, and the junction held 17 bases outside the gene matches. The CDR3 DNA is TGTGCCAGCAGCCCTAGGGGGGGACAGGGGACTGCGATACAAGAGACCCAGTACTTC. Protein product: CASSPRGGQGTAIQETQYF.

The sample holds many counts of this clone. The rearrangement joins TRBV30 to TRBJ1-2; 8 nucleotides match TRBD1. Losses at the gene ends were 4 bases for V and 4 bases for J; bases not matched to a gene: 8. CDR1 is GTSNPN, CDR2 SVGIG, per germline (reference sequence). This CDR3 is built from 14 residues. CDR3: CAWTSGTGRYGYTF. The CDR3 coding sequence is TGTGCCTGGACTTCGGGGACAGGCCGCTATGGCTACACCTTC.

This clone showed up many times. The chain has TRBV5-6 and TRBJ1-1; D unresolved. The CDR3 loop spans 12 amino acids. The V end lost 1 base, the J end lost 5 bases, and 6 bases lay between the germline ends. Germline V gives CDR1 SGHDT, CDR2 YYEEEE. CDR3 bases: TGTGCCAGCAGCTTGTCGGGAACTGAAGCTTTCTTT. It encodes CASSLSGTEAFF.

This clone was seen at least ten times. This chain links TRBV7-3 with TRBJ1-2; 7 positions match TRBD1. The germline CDR1 and CDR2 sequences are SGHTA and FQGTGA. V lost 5 bases to trimming and J lost 3 bases; unmatched junction nucleotides: 9. This CDR3 region has 15 residues. The CDR3 is CASSPGIGTDYGYTF. The CDR3 DNA reads TGTGCCAGCAGCCCTGGGATAGGGACAGACTATGGCTACACCTTC.

This clone was seen many times. CDR3 coding DNA: TGTGCCAGCAGGCGTGAGGGACAGGGAATCCTTAATGAAAAACTGTTTTTT. Encoded protein: CASRREGQGILNEKLFF. The V gene is TRBV27, the J gene TRBJ1-4, with TRBD1 matching over 9 bases. Trimming cost V 6 bases and J 4 bases; bases outside gene matches: 12. Germline assignment: CDR1 MNHEY and CDR2 SMNVEV (reference sequence). The CDR3 spans 17 residues.

This clone was seen repeatedly, ten times or more. V and J are TRBV5-1 and TRBJ2-3, with D possibly TRBD2 on 5 matching bases. This CDR3 has 15 amino acids. The V gene's germline CDR1 is SGHRS and CDR2 YFSETQ. The V end lost 4 bases, the J end lost 0 bases, and 12 bases lay between the germline ends. CDR3 region: CASSQTTTSTDTQYF. The DNA for the CDR3 is TGCGCCAGCAGCCAGACTACGACTAGCACAGATACGCAGTATTTT.

The table lists this clone with many counts. The rearrangement uses TRBV2 and TRBJ2-1; 7 nucleotides align to TRBD1. This CDR3 is 15 amino acids long. V gave up 7 bases and J gave up 5 bases; unmatched junction bases: 11. In germline, CDR1 is SNHLY, CDR2 FYNNEI. The CDR3, as DNA: TGTGCCAGCACCTCGGGGACAGAGAGCGACAATGAGCAGTTCTTC. It is translated as CASTSGTESDNEQFF.

This clone was counted at least ten times. The chain recombines TRBV7-9 with TRBJ1-4, with D perhaps matching TRBD1 (6 bases). The CDR3 runs to 15 residues. The V end was cut by 5 bases, the J end by 5 bases, with 15 bases between. Germline V gene data show CDR1 as SEHNR and CDR2 as FQNEAQ (reference sequence). The CDR3 DNA reads as TGTGCCAGCAGCAACCCGACAGGTTCCAATGAAAAACTGTTTTTT. Its translation is CASSNPTGSNEKLFF. The full variable domain, its missing parts supplied by reference TRBV7-9 and TRBJ1-4, is DTGVSQNPRHKITKRGQNVTFRCDPISEHNRLYWYRQTLGQGPEFLTYFQNEAQLEKSRLLSDRFSAERPKGSFSTLEIQRTEQGDSAMYLCASSNPTGSNEKLFFGSGTQLSVL.